This entry lists 2 T cell receptor beta chains sequenced from one sample in a study of cytomegalovirus exposure and HLA in healthy donors. The PCR ran on 60 Vbeta and 13 Jbeta primers. TCRdb's table, derived via immunoSEQ multiplex PCR, lists solely in-frame clones and lacks some. This table has 87,000 or so clones, around 64% appearing once. Sequenced input: PBMCs. The receptors were sampled from a man aged 55-75 years in good health and CMV-seronegative.

This chain joins TRBV18 and TRBJ1-4; 11 positions agree with TRBD1. Germline V gene lookup returns CDR1 KGHSH and CDR2 LQKENI. The CDR3 is 15 residues long. V dropped 5 bases and J dropped 8; count of bases not matched to a gene: 7. In nucleotides, the CDR3 is TGTGCCAGCTCAGAACGGACAGGGGGCGGCGAAAAACTGTTTTTT. This sequence encodes CASSERTGGGEKLFF.

This clone was observed once. The gene calls are TRBV11-2 and TRBJ2-1, with 11 bases fitting TRBD2. V was pared by 0 bases and J by 15 bases, with 10 bases of the junction left unmatched. Looked up from germline, CDR1 is SGHAT and CDR2 is FQNNGV. The CDR3 runs to 15 residues. CDR3 amino acids: CASSLDRRLAGKRFF. The CDR3 coding sequence is TGTGCCAGCAGCTTAGACCGCCGACTAGCGGGAAAAAGGTTCTTC.